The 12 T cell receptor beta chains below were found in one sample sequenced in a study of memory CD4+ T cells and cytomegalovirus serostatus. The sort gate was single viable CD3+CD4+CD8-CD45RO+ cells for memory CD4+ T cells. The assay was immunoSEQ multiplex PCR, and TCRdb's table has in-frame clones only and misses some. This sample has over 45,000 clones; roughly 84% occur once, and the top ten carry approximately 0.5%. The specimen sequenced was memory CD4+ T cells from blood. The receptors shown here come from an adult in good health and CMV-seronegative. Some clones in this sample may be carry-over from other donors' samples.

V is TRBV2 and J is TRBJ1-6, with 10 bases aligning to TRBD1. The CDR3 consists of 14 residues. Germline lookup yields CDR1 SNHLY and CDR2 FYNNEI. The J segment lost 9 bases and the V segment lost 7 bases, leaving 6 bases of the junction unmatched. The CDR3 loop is CASKDRGRVSPLHF. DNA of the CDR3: TGTGCCAGCAAAGACAGGGGGCGCGTTTCACCCCTCCACTTT.

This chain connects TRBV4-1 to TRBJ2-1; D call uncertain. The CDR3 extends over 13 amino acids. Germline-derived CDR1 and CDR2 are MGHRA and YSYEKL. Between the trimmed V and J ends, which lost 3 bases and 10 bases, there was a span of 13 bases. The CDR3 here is CASSHTVRKEQFF. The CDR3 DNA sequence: TGCGCCAGCAGCCATACCGTGAGGAAGGAGCAGTTCTTC.

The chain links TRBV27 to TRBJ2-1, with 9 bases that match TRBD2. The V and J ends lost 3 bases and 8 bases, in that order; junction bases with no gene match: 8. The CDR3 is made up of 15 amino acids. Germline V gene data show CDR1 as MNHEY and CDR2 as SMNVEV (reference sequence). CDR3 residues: CASSFRGRGGDEQFF. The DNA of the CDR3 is TGTGCCAGCAGTTTTCGCGGGAGGGGTGGAGATGAGCAGTTCTTC.

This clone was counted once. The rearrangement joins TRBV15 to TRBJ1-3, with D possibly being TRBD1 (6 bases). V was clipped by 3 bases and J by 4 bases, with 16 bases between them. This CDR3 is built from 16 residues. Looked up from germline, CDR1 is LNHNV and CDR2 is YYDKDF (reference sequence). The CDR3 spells CATSRDFVQGGNTIYF. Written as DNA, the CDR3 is TGTGCCACCAGCAGGGACTTTGTACAGGGAGGAAACACCATATATTTT.

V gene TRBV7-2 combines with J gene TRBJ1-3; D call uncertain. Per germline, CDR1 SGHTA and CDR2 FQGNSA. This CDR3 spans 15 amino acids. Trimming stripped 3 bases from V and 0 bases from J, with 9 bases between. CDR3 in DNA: TGTGCCAGCAGCTTCCGAGGTAGCTCTGGAAACACCATATATTTT. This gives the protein CASSFRGSSGNTIYF.

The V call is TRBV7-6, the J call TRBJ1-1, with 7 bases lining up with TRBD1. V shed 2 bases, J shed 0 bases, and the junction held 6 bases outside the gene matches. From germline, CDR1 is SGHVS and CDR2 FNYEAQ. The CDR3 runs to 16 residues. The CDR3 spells CASSLLHRGLNTEAFF. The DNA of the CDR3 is TGTGCCAGCAGCTTACTACACAGGGGCTTGAACACTGAAGCTTTCTTT. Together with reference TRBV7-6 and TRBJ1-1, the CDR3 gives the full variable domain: GAGVSQSPRYKVTKRGQDVALRCDPISGHVSLYWYRQALGQGPEFLTYFNYEAQQDKSGLPNDRFSAERPEGSISTLTIQRTEQRDSAMYRCASSLLHRGLNTEAFFGQGTRLTVV.

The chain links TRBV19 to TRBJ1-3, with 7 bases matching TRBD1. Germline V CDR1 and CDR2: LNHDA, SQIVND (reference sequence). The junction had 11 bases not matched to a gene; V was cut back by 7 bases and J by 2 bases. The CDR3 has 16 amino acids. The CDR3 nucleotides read TGTGCCAGTAAGGGGCGACAGGGAACCCCTGGAAACACCATATATTTT. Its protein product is CASKGRQGTPGNTIYF.

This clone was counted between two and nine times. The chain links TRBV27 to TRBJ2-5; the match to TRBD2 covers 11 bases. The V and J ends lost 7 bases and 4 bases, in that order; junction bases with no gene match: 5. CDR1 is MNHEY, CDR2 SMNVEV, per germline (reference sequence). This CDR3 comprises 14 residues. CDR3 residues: CASKTSGKGETQYF. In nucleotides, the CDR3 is TGTGCCAGCAAGACTAGCGGGAAAGGAGAGACCCAGTACTTC.

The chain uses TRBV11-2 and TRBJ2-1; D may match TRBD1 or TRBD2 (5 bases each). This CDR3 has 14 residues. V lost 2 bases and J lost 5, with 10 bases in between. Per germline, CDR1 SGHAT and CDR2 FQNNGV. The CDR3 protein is CASSLSRDHNEQFF. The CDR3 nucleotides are TGTGCCAGCAGCTTAAGTCGGGACCACAATGAGCAGTTCTTC.

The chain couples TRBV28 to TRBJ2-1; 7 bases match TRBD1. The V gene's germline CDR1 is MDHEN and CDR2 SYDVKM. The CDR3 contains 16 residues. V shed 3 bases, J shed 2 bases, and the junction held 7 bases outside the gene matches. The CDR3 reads CASSFLGQGAYNEQFF. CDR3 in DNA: TGTGCCAGCAGTTTCCTTGGCCAGGGGGCCTACAATGAGCAGTTCTTC.

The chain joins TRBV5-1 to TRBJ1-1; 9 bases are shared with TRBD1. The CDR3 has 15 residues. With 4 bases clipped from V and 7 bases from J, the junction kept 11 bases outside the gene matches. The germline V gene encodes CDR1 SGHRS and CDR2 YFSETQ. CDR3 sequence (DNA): TGCGCCAGCAGCCCCCACCCAACAGGGGGCGGTGAAGCTTTCTTT. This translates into CASSPHPTGGGEAFF.

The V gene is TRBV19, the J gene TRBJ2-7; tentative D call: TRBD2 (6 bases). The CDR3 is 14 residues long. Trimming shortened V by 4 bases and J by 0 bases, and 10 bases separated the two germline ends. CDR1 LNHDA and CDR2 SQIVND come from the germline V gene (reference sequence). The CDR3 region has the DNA TGTGCCAGTAGTAACCGCGGGGTCTCCTACGAGCAGTACTTC. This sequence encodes CASSNRGVSYEQYF.